These 21 T cell receptor beta chains share one sample of origin, sequenced in a study of identical twins. Via MiXCR, TCRdb re-called the 5' RACE reads, giving one row per CDR3 protein. This table holds around 500,000 distinct CDR3 sequences, about 14% found once. Another study also made use of these data, one on yellow fever vaccine responses in identical twins.

Sequencing input: CD4+ T cells sorted from blood. Receptors originate from a woman in her late teens or twenties in good health.

This clonotype was seen more than once but under ten times. The chain's CDR3 is CASSKETGGTGELFF. CDR3 DNA sequence: TGTGCCAGCAGCAAAGAGACAGGGGGTACCGGGGAGCTGTTTTTT. The chain combines TRBV21-1 with TRBJ2-2; TRBD1 was called by the table and not checked on the DNA. TRBV21-1 is a recognized pseudogene. The CDR3 is 15 residues long.

J is TRBJ2-5 and V is TRBV6-1; a weak D match, TRBD2 (5 bases). Per the germline V gene, CDR1 is MNHNS and CDR2 is SASEGT. Trimming cost V 6 bases and J 1 base, with 15 bases left between them. The CDR3 extends over 15 amino acids. This CDR3 is CASRSTGNLQETQYF. DNA of the CDR3: TGTGCCAGCAGGTCCACGGGGAATCTCCAAGAGACCCAGTACTTC.

This clonotype was seen a few times. V is TRBV11-2 and J is TRBJ2-7; D unresolved. Trimming took off 7 bases at V and 2 bases at J, with 15 bases between the two ends. Germline lookup yields CDR1 SGHAT and CDR2 FQNNGV. The CDR3 runs 14 residues. The CDR3 DNA follows: TGTGCCAGCACACGAGGTCGGCAGCCCTACGAGCAGTACTTC. Its translation: CASTRGRQPYEQYF.

This clonotype was seen a few times. J is TRBJ2-2 and V is TRBV6-1; D gene ambiguous. This CDR3 comprises 15 residues. Germline CDR1 reads MNHNS; CDR2 reads SASEGT. V shed 11 bases and J shed 1 base, with 17 bases lying between them. The CDR3 DNA reads as TGTGCCCTTAGGACGTTGAACTTGAACACCGGGGAGCTGTTTTTT. As protein: CALRTLNLNTGELFF.

The genes are TRBV12-3 or TRBV12-4 and TRBJ2-2; tentative D call: TRBD1 (6 bases). Trimming removed 6 bases from V and 1 base from J, with 15 bases in between. This CDR3 spans 16 amino acids. CDR3 region: CASRYNQGQNTGELFF. The CDR3 bases are TGTGCCAGCAGATACAACCAGGGGCAGAACACCGGGGAGCTGTTTTTT.

V is TRBV2 and J is TRBJ1-1, with unresolved D. Germline loops: CDR1 SNHLY, CDR2 FYNNEI. V was pared by 6 bases and J by 6 bases, with 8 bases between. The CDR3 length is 11 residues. The CDR3 nucleotides are TGTGCCAGCAGCCTAGATTCTGAAGCTTTCTTT. As protein: CASSLDSEAFF.

This clonotype has only a few counts. This chain connects TRBV20-1 to TRBJ2-1; D is undetermined. V lost 5 bases and J lost 6, with 20 bases in between. In germline, CDR1 is DFQATT, CDR2 SNEGSKA (reference sequence). This CDR3 is built from 15 residues. The CDR3: CSAAPSGSMSNEQFF. As DNA, the CDR3 is TGCAGTGCTGCCCCTTCTGGGTCGATGTCCAATGAGCAGTTCTTC.

This clonotype showed up many times. This rearrangement joins TRBV5-1 to TRBJ1-1; 7 nucleotides line up with TRBD1. The CDR3 totals 14 residues. In germline, CDR1 is SGHRS, CDR2 YFSETQ. The V gene end was trimmed by 1 base and the J gene end by 4 bases; junction bases not matched to a gene: 4. For the CDR3, the DNA is TGCGCCAGCAGCTTGCAGGGGGTGATCACTGAAGCTTTCTTT. Its translation: CASSLQGVITEAFF.

This chain joins TRBV5-1 and TRBJ2-2; 8 bases align to TRBD1. Germline V lookup: CDR1 SGHRS, CDR2 YFSETQ. The CDR3 loop spans 15 amino acids. V dropped 5 bases and J dropped 2; count of bases not matched to a gene: 5. CDR3 region: CASRPDRGNTGELFF. The CDR3 DNA is TGCGCCAGCAGGCCCGACAGGGGTAACACCGGGGAGCTGTTTTTT.

This clonotype was picked up a small number of times. The J gene is TRBJ2-7, the V gene TRBV12-3 or TRBV12-4, with D uncertain. The V gene lost 2 bases and the J gene lost 3 bases, with 8 bases spanning the gap. The CDR3 covers 13 residues. CDR3 in amino acids: CASSLQGYYEQYF. The CDR3 region has the DNA TGTGCCAGCAGTTTACAAGGTTACTACGAGCAGTACTTC.

A few counts support this clonotype. The chain links TRBV6-1 to TRBJ2-2; 10 positions match TRBD2. The CDR3 is made up of 14 amino acids. Germline V CDR1 and CDR2: MNHNS, SASEGT. With 5 bases clipped from V and 7 bases from J, the junction kept 4 bases outside the gene matches. CDR3 loop: CASSSGRAGGELFF. CDR3 nucleotide sequence: TGTGCCAGCAGTAGCGGGAGGGCCGGCGGGGAGCTGTTTTTT.

The table lists this clonotype with a few counts. V usage is TRBV20-1 and J usage is TRBJ1-2; D unresolved. V lost 4 bases to trimming and J lost 2 bases, with 14 bases between them. Per germline, CDR1 DFQATT and CDR2 SNEGSKA (reference sequence). This CDR3 region has 14 residues. The CDR3 loop is CSATSEGSNYGYTF. The CDR3 DNA sequence: TGCAGTGCTACCTCAGAAGGGTCGAACTATGGCTACACCTTC.

The sample holds many counts of this clonotype. The rearrangement uses TRBV28 and TRBJ2-2, with no clear D. Germline CDR1 and CDR2: MDHEN and SYDVKM. Trimming shortened V by 5 bases and J by 4 bases, and 14 bases separated the two germline ends. The CDR3 length is 15 residues. The CDR3 reads CASSPTSGFTGELFF. The CDR3 coding sequence is TGTGCCAGCAGTCCCACCTCTGGATTCACCGGGGAGCTGTTTTTT.

This clonotype was found a few times. The rearrangement joins TRBV7-8 to TRBJ1-5; 7 bases align to TRBD1. The V and J ends lost 4 bases and 0 bases, in that order; junction bases with no gene match: 12. CDR1 SGHVS and CDR2 FQNEAQ come from the germline V gene. The CDR3 sequence is 18 residues long. The CDR3 DNA sequence: TGTGCCAGCAGCTCGGGACAGACAAGGGGATATAGCAATCAGCCCCAGCATTTT. Translation: CASSSGQTRGYSNQPQHF.

This clonotype was recorded a few times. This chain joins TRBV7-9 and TRBJ2-5, with D unresolved. The V end was cut by 5 bases, the J end by 5 bases, with 6 bases between. This CDR3 spans 11 amino acids. In germline, CDR1 is SEHNR, CDR2 FQNEAQ (reference sequence). The CDR3 is CASSTTETQYF. The DNA of the CDR3 is TGTGCCAGCAGCACTACCGAGACCCAGTACTTC.

The chain is built from TRBV3-1 and TRBJ1-4, with D possibly matching TRBD1 (5 bases). This CDR3 region has 14 residues. The V end lost 0 bases, the J end lost 12 bases, and 14 bases lay between the germline ends. CDR1 and CDR2 (germline): LGHDT, YNNKEL (reference sequence). Here the CDR3 reads CASSQDRGSYQLFF. The CDR3 DNA sequence: TGTGCCAGCAGCCAAGATCGGGGGTCTTATCAACTGTTTTTT.

This chain uses TRBV27 with TRBJ2-2; D possibly corresponds to TRBD2 (5 bases). The germline V gene has CDR1 MNHEY and CDR2 SMNVEV (reference sequence). Trimming cost V 2 bases and J 5 bases, with 18 bases left between them. The CDR3 has 17 amino acids. The CDR3 region has the DNA TGTGCCAGCAGTTTAACAAGAACCGGGATCGGAACCGGGGAGCTGTTTTTT. The encoded protein is CASSLTRTGIGTGELFF.

This clonotype was seen many times. This sequence joins TRBV28 and TRBJ2-1; the D is unclear. V dropped 6 bases and J dropped 7 bases, with 22 bases sitting between them. Germline CDR1 reads MDHEN; CDR2 reads SYDVKM. The CDR3 loop spans 16 amino acids. The CDR3 sequence is CASSSLPTFFRNEQFF. In DNA, the CDR3 is TGTGCCAGCAGCTCCCTCCCGACATTTTTTCGGAATGAGCAGTTCTTC.

Remarks on this clonotype: The germline gene is not matched at one end of the junction; a read error may be the cause. CDR3 sequence reads: CASSLPLTDTQYF. In nucleotides, the CDR3 is TGTGCCTCGAGTCTGCCCCTAACAGATACGCAGTATTTT. The chain couples TRBV30 to TRBJ2-3; D uncertain. Germline V gene lookup returns CDR1 GTSNPN and CDR2 SVGIG (reference sequence). This CDR3 comprises 13 residues.

Remarks on this clonotype: A junction end diverges from the germline sequence, so it may reflect a read error. This rearrangement joins TRBV7-2 to TRBJ2-3; tentative D call: TRBD2 (5 bases). In germline, CDR1 is SGHTA, CDR2 FQGNSA. This CDR3 region has 14 residues. Here the CDR3 DNA reads TGTGCCAGCCGCTTAGCGTATAGCACAGATACGCAGTATTTT. Translated, it gives CASRLAYSTDTQYF.

At least ten counts were recorded for this clonotype. The genes are TRBV29-1 and TRBJ1-1; no clear D. Looked up from germline, CDR1 is SQVTM and CDR2 is ANQGSEA. CDR3 length equals 12 residues. V lost 3 bases, J lost 1 base, and 6 bases lay in between. The CDR3 DNA sequence: TGCAGCGTTGACAGGACGAACACTGAAGCTTTCTTT. As protein: CSVDRTNTEAFF.